This T cell receptor beta chain was profiled in a study of cytotoxic CD8 clonotypes in ibrutinib-treated CLL. For the study at large: Response was recorded as partial in roughly 24 patients and complete in 2; at median approximately 65 months, around 14 remained remitted and roughly 12 had progressed. Findings and caveats of the study: Before falling back toward baseline at progression, clonality had risen at the time of ibrutinib response.

Clones were read by immunoSEQ multiplex PCR, and TCRdb kept only the in-frame ones, dropping some. The table has 100,000 to 150,000 clones, approximately 85% seen once. This clone was found a few times. Its antigen is unknown. Germline-derived CDR1 and CDR2 are SGHNT and YYREEE (reference sequence). This CDR3 spans 14 amino acids. The ends lost 4 bases at V and 8 bases at J; junction bases unmatched: 11. Frozen-stored PBMCs produced 1.5 to 2.5 micrograms of genomic DNA for TCR beta libraries. This TCR derives from a human donor with chronic lymphocytic leukemia. V and J are TRBV5-4 and TRBJ1-2, with TRBD1 matching 7 bases. The sample was PBMCs, taken after 24 months of ibrutinib treatment. The DNA for the CDR3 is TGTGCCAGCAGCCCCGGTCGACAGGGTGGGGGCTACACCTTC. Its translation is CASSPGRQGGGYTF.